In its sample, the clone carrying this TCR beta chain was seen once. The sample is drawn from a study of cytomegalovirus exposure and HLA in healthy donors. V was trimmed by 3 bases and J by 6 bases, leaving 9 bases between them. The CDR3 totals 12 residues. Per the germline V gene, CDR1 is SGDLS and CDR2 is YYNGEE. The PCR contained 60 Vbeta and 13 Jbeta primers. Libraries were prepared by immunoSEQ multiplex PCR; TCRdb keeps only in-frame clonotypes and omits some of them. Of roughly 80,000 clones listed, approximately 71% are singletons. The chain recombines TRBV9 with TRBJ1-1; no clear D. This receptor was identified in a woman aged 40 to 50 in good health and CMV-seronegative. Sequenced material: PBMCs. For the CDR3, the DNA is TGTGCCAGCAGCGCTGACAAAGCTGAAGCTTTCTTT. This translates into CASSADKAEAFF. The full variable domain, completed using reference TRBV9 and TRBJ1-1, is DSGVTQTPKHLITATGQRVTLRCSPRSGDLSVYWYQQSLDQGLQFLIQYYNGEERAKGNILERFSAQQFPDLHSELNLSSLELGDSALYFCASSADKAEAFFGQGTRLTVV.